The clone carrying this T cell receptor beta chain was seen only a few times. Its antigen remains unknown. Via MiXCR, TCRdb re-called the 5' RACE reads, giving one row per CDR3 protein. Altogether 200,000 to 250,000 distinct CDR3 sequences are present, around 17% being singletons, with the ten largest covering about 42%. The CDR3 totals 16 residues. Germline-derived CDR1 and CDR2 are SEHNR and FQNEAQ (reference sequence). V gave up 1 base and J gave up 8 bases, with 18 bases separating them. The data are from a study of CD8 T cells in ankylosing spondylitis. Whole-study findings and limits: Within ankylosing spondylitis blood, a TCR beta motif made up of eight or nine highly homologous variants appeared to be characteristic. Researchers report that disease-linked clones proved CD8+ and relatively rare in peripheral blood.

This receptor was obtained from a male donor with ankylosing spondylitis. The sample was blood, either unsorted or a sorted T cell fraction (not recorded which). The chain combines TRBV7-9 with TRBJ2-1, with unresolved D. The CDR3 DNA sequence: TGTGCCAGCAGCTTAGATCTAGGGTTCATTTTATATGAGCAGTTCTTC. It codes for CASSLDLGFILYEQFF.